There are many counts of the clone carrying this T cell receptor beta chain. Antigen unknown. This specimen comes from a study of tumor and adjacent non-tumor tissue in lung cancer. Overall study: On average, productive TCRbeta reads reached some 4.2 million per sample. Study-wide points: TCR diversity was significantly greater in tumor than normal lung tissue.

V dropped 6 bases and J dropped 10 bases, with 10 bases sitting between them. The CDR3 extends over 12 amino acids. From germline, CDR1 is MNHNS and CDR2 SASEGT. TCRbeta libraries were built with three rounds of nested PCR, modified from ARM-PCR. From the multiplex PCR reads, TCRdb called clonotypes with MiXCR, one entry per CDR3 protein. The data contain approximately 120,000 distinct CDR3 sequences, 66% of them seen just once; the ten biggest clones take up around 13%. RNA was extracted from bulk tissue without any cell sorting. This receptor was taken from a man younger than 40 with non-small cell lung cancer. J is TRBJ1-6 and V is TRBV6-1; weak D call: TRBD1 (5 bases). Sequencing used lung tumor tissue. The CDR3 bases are TGTGCCAGCAGCCAGGGTGTCTCACCCCTCCACTTT. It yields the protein CASSQGVSPLHF.